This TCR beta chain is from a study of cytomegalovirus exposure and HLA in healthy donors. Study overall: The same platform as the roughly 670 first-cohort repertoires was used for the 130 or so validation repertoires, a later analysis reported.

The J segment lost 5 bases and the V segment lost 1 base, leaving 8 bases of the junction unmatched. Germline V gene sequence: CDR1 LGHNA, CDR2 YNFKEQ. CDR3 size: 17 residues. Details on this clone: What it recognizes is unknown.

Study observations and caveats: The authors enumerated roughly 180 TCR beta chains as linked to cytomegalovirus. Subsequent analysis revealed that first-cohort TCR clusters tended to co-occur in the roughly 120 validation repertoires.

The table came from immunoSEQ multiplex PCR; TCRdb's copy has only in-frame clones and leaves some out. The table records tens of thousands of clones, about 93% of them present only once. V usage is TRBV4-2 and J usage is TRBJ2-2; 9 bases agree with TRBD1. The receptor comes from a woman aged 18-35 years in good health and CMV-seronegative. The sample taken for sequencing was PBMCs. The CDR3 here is CASSQASGQGWTGELFF. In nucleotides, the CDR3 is TGTGCCAGCAGCCAAGCATCTGGACAGGGGTGGACCGGGGAGCTGTTTTTT.